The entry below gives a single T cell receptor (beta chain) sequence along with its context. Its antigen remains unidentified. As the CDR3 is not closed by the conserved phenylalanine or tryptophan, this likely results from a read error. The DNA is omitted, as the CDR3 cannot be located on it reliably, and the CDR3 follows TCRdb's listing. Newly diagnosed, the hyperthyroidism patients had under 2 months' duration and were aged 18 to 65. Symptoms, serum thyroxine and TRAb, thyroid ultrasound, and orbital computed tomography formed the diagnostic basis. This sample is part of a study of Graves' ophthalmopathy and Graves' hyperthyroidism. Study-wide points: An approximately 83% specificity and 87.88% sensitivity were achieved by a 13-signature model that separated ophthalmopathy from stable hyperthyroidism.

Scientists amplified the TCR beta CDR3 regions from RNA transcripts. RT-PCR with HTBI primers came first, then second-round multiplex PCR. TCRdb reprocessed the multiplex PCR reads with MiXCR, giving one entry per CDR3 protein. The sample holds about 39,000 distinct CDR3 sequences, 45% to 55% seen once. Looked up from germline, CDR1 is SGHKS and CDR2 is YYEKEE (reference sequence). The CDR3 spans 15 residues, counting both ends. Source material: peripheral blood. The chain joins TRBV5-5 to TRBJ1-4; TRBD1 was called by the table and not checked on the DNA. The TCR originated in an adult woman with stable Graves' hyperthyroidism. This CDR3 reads CASSHPGATNEKLYG.